The source of this T cell receptor (beta chain) is a study of radiotherapy plus CTLA-4 blockade in lung cancer. Study summary: Around 18% of patients responded objectively, and roughly 31% achieved disease control.

Notes on the study in general: Early clone dynamics of blood T cells, plus interferon-beta, reportedly predicted response best. Expansion of tumor-derived TCR clones was observed in blood after radiotherapy plus ipilimumab.

With regard to this clone: Its antigen remains unknown. Other DNA sequences in this sample translate to the same CDR3.

Profiled with immunoSEQ multiplex PCR; TCRdb holds only in-frame clones, not every one. Of over 50,000 clones in the sample, less than 80% were seen once. This CDR3 has 11 amino acids. Germline V gene lookup returns CDR1 GTSNPN and CDR2 SVGIG (reference sequence). With 4 bases removed from V and 0 bases from J, the gap between germline ends came to 3 bases. Those patients who had chemo-refractory metastatic non-small-cell lung cancer were given focal radiation along with CTLA-4 blockade through ipilimumab. The clonotype comes from a human donor with non-small cell lung cancer who had a complete response to radiotherapy plus ipilimumab. The sequencing used peripheral blood, collected from a patient treated with radiotherapy plus ipilimumab. The chain couples TRBV30 to TRBJ1-1; D not resolved. The chain's CDR3 is CAWTLNTEAFF. Written as DNA, the CDR3 is TGTGCCTGGACTCTGAACACTGAAGCTTTCTTT.